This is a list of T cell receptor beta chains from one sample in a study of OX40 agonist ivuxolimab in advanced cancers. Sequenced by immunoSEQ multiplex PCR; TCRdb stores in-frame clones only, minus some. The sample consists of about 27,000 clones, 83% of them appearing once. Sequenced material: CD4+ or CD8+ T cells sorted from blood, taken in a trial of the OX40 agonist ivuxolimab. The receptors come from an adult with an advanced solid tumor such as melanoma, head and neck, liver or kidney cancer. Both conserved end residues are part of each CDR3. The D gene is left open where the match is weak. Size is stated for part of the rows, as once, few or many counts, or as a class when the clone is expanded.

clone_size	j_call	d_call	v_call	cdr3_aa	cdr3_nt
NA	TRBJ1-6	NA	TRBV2	CASSELGESNSPLHF	TGTGCCAGCAGTGAACTTGGGGAGTCAAATTCACCCCTCCACTTT
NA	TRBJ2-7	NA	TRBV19	CASTHGGGGEQYF	TGTGCCAGTACGCACGGAGGGGGCGGCGAGCAGTACTTC
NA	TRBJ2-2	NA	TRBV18	CASSLRAGHTGELFF	TGTGCCAGCTCACTACGCGCCGGGCACACCGGGGAGCTGTTTTTT
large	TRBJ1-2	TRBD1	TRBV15	CATSPTGTGNYGYTF	TGTGCCACCAGCCCCACCGGGACAGGGAACTATGGCTACACCTTC
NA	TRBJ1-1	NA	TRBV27	CATHSKLGGAPEAFF	TGTGCCACCCATTCAAAACTAGGAGGGGCCCCTGAAGCTTTCTTT
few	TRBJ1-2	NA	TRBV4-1	CASSPTGSSSNYGYTF	TGCGCCAGCAGCCCGACCGGGAGCTCTTCTAACTATGGCTACACCTTC
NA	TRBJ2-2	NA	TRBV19	CASSFRDTGELFF	TGTGCCAGTAGCTTCCGGGACACCGGGGAGCTGTTTTTT
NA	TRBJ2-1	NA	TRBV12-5	CASGLVLKGGYNEQFF	TGTGCTAGTGGTTTGGTACTTAAGGGGGGCTACAATGAGCAGTTCTTC
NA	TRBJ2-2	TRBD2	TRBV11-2	CASSPRFVRGAYTGELFF	TGTGCCAGCAGCCCCCGGTTTGTGCGGGGGGCCTACACCGGGGAGCTGTTTTTT
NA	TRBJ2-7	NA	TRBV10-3	CATLEGPSYEQYF	TGTGCCACACTAGAGGGCCCCAGCTACGAGCAGTACTTC
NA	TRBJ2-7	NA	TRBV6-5	CASSSLPFALSYEQYF	TGTGCCAGCAGTTCCCTACCGTTTGCCCTCTCCTACGAGCAGTACTTC
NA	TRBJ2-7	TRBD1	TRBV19	CASSLGGQGAEQYF	TGTGCCAGTAGTCTTGGGGGACAGGGGGCCGAGCAGTACTTC
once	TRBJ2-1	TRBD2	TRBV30	CAWSVLWAGVGEQFF	TGTGCCTGGAGTGTACTTTGGGCGGGGGTGGGCGAGCAGTTCTTC
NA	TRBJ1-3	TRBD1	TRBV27	CASSKRQGAAGNTIYF	TGTGCCAGCAGCAAGAGACAGGGGGCAGCTGGAAACACCATATATTTT
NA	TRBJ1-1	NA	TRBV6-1	CASSPAYVNTEAFF	TGTGCCAGCAGTCCCGCCTACGTCAACACTGAAGCTTTCTTT
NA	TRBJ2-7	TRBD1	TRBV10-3	CAISGTLTGGEQYF	TGTGCCATCAGTGGGACCCTGACAGGGGGCGAGCAGTACTTC
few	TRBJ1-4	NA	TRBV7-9	CASSSNVDEKLFF	TGTGCCAGCAGCTCTAATGTAGACGAAAAACTGTTTTTT
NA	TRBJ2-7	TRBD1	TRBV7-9	CASSAGTAYEQYF	TGTGCCAGCAGCGCCGGGACAGCTTACGAGCAGTACTTC
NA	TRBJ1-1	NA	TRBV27	CASSLQVNTEAFF	TGTGCCAGCAGTCTTCAAGTAAACACTGAAGCTTTCTTT
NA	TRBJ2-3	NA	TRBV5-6	CASSFSISSTDTQYF	TGTGCCAGCAGCTTCTCTATCTCTAGCACAGATACGCAGTATTTT
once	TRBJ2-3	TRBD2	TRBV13	CASSSRLAGGTDTQYF	TGTGCCAGCAGCTCCCGACTAGCGGGGGGCACAGATACGCAGTATTTT
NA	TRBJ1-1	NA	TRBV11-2	CASSLGGANTEAFF	TGTGCCAGCAGCTTAGGGGGGGCGAACACTGAAGCTTTCTTT
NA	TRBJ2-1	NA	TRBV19	CASSIGSSYNEQFF	TGTGCCAGTAGTATCGGGAGCTCCTACAATGAGCAGTTCTTC
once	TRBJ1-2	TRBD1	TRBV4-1	CASSQVTGDPYGYTF	TGCGCCAGCAGCCAAGTCACAGGGGATCCCTATGGCTACACCTTC
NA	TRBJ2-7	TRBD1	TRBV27	CATAGTGVLEQYF	TGTGCCACCGCCGGGACAGGGGTCCTCGAGCAGTACTTC
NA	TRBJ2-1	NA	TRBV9	CASSVDRSTNEQFF	TGTGCCAGCAGCGTAGATAGAAGCACCAATGAGCAGTTCTTC
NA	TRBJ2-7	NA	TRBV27	CASSSLDSVYEQYF	TGTGCCAGCAGTTCCTTGGACAGCGTCTACGAGCAGTACTTC
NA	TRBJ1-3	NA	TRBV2	CASASTLGGLGNTIYF	TGTGCCAGCGCATCGACCTTGGGAGGGCTAGGAAACACCATATATTTT
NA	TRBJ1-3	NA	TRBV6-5	CASSYWGSGNTIYF	TGTGCCAGCAGTTACTGGGGGTCTGGAAACACCATATATTTT
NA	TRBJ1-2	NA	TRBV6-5	CASSMGRDYGYTF	TGTGCCAGCAGCATGGGAAGGGACTATGGCTACACCTTC
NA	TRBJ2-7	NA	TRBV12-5	CASGKTRTYEQYF	TGTGCTAGTGGTAAAACTAGAACCTACGAGCAGTACTTC
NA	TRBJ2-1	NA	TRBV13	CASSAPEVNEQFF	TGTGCCAGCAGCGCTCCTGAGGTAAATGAGCAGTTCTTC
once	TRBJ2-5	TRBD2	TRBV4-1	CASSQELAGGQETQYF	TGCGCCAGCAGCCAAGAACTAGCGGGGGGCCAAGAGACCCAGTACTTC
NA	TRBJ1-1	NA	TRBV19	CASSIATGYVEAFF	TGTGCCAGTAGTATTGCGACAGGCTATGTTGAAGCTTTCTTT
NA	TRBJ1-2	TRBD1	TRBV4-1	CASSQDRDSSYGYTF	TGCGCCAGCAGCCAGGACCGGGACAGCTCCTATGGCTACACCTTC
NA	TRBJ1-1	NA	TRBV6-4	CASSSGTNTEAFF	TGTGCCAGCAGTTCCGGGACAAACACTGAAGCTTTCTTT
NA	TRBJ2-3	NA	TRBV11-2	CASSLGRGGPLTDTQYF	TGTGCCAGCAGCCTAGGCCGGGGCGGGCCGCTCACAGATACGCAGTATTTT
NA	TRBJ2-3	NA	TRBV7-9	CASSFISGDTQYF	TGTGCCAGCAGCTTTATCTCCGGAGATACGCAGTATTTT
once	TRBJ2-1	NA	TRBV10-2	CASSESSAWNEQFF	TGCGCCAGCAGTGAGTCGTCCGCGTGGAATGAGCAGTTCTTC
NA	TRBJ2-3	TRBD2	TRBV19	CASSQTGGGPDTQYF	TGTGCCAGTAGCCAAACGGGGGGGGGCCCAGATACGCAGTATTTT
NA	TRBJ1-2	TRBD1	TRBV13	CASSLGQGAGYTF	TGTGCCAGCAGCTTAGGGCAGGGGGCGGGCTACACCTTC
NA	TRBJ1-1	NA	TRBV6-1	CRSGGGTEAFF	TGTAGGAGTGGGGGGGGCACTGAAGCTTTCTTT
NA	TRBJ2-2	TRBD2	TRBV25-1	CASSEWEGSGELFF	TGTGCCAGCAGTGAATGGGAGGGTTCGGGGGAGCTGTTTTTT
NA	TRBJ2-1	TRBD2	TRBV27	CASSSRGGAYNEQFF	TGTGCCAGCAGTTCCCGGGGGGGGGCCTACAATGAGCAGTTCTTC
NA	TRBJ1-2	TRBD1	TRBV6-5	CASSYSEGARGYTF	TGTGCCAGCAGTTACTCAGAGGGGGCTCGAGGCTACACCTTC
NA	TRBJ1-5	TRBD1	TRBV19	CASSPTSGTDSNQPQHF	TGTGCCAGTAGTCCGACCTCGGGGACAGATAGCAATCAGCCCCAGCATTTT
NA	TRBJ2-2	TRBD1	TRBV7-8	CASSLAGTGGPGELFF	TGTGCCAGCAGCTTAGCGGGGACAGGGGGCCCCGGGGAGCTGTTTTTT
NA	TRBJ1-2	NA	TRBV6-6	CASSREGGYTF	TGTGCCAGCAGCAGGGAGGGTGGCTACACCTTC
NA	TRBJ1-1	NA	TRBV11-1	CASSFITNTEAFF	TGTGCCAGCAGCTTCATAACGAACACTGAAGCTTTCTTT
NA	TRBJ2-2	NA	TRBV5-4	CASSLKTSVFPRELFF	TGTGCCAGCAGCTTGAAGACTAGTGTCTTCCCGAGGGAGCTGTTTTTT
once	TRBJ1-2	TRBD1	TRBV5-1	CASSTSGQVPYGYTF	TGCGCCAGCAGCACCTCGGGACAGGTGCCTTATGGCTACACCTTC
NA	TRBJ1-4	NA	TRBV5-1	CASSSRDGGEKLFF	TGCGCCAGCAGCTCCCGGGACGGAGGGGAAAAACTGTTTTTT
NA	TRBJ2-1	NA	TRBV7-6	CASSRGNEQFF	TGTGCCAGCAGCCGGGGGAATGAGCAGTTCTTC
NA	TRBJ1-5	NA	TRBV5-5	CASSLAEGIQPQHF	TGTGCCAGCAGCTTGGCCGAAGGGATTCAGCCCCAGCATTTT
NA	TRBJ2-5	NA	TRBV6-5	CASSSETPIGETQYF	TGTGCCAGCAGCAGTGAAACGCCGATCGGGGAGACCCAGTACTTC
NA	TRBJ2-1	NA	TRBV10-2	CASTLGLNNEQFF	TGCGCCAGCACCCTCGGGCTGAACAATGAGCAGTTCTTC